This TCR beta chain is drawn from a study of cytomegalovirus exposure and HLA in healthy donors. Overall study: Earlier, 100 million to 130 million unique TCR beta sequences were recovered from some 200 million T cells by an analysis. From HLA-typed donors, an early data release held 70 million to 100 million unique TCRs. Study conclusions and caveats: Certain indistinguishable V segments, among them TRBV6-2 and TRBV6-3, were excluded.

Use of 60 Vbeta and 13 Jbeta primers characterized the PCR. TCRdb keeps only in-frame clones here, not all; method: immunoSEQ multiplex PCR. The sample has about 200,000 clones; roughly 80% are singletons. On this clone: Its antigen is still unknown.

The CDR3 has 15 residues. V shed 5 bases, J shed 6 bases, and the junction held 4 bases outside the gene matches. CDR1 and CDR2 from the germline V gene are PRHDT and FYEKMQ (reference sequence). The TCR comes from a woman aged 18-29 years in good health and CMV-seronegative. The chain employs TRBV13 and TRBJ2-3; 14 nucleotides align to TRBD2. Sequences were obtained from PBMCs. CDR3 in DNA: TGTGCCAGCAGCGCGGGACTAGCGGGAGCCGATACGCAGTATTTT. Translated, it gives CASSAGLAGADTQYF.